This record concerns one T cell receptor (beta chain) sequence. As yet, its antigen is unknown. Both 60 Vbeta primers and 13 Jbeta primers went into the PCR. Assay: immunoSEQ multiplex PCR; the TCRdb copy retains only in-frame clones and omits some. The sample includes 130,000 or so clones, around 10% of them seen just once. The data derive from a study of cytomegalovirus exposure and HLA in healthy donors. Study findings and constraints: Prior analysis indicated that the majority of TCR beta V segments exhibited productivity approximately 87% or approximately 30% of the time.

CDR1 is SGDLS, CDR2 YYNGEE, per germline. The CDR3 extends over 14 amino acids. Unmatched junction bases numbered 9, after V lost 4 bases and J lost 7 bases. The clonotype originates from a woman aged 40 to 55 in good health and CMV-seropositive. The V gene is TRBV9, the J gene TRBJ2-3; 7 bases are shared with TRBD2. Sequences were obtained from PBMCs. This chain's CDR3 is CASSPRSGDNTQYF. The CDR3 DNA reads TGTGCCAGCAGCCCGAGGAGCGGGGATAATACGCAGTATTTT.